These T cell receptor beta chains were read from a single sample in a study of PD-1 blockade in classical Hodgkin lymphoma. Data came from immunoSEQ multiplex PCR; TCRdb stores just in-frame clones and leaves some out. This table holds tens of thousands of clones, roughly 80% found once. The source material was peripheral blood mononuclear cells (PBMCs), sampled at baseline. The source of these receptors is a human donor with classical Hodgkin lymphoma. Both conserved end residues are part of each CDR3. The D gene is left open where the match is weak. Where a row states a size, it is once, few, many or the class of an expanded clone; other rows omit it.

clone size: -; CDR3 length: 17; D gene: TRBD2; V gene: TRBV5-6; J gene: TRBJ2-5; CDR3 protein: CASSLAGLREGGETQYF
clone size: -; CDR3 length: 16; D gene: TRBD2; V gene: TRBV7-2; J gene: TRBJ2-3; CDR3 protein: CASSLGLASFTDTQYF
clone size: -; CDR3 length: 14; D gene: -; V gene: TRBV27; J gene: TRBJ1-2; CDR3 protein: CASSFRNSLYGYTF
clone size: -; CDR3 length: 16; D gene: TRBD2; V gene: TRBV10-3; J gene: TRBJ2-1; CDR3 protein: CAISESSSGRAHEQFF
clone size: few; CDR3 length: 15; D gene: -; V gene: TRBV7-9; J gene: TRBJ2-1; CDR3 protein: CASSFGTDTDNEQFF
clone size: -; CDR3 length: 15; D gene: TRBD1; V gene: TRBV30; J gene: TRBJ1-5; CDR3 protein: CAWARDSNSNQPQHF
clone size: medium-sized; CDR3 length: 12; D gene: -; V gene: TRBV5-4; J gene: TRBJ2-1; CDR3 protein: CASSFSHNEQFF
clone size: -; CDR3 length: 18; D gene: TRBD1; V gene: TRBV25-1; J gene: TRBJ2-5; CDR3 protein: CASSERPGGVIVGETQYF
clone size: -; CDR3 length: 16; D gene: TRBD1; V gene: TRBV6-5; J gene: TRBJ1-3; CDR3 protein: CASSYSGTAPPDTIYF
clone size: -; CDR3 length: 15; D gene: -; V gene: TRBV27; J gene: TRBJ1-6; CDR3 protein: CASSLDSPVRSPLHF
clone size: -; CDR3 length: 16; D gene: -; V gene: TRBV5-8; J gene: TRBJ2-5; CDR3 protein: CASSPGGVRYQETQYF
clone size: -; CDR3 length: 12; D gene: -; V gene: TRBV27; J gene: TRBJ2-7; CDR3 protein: CASGFGYARQYF
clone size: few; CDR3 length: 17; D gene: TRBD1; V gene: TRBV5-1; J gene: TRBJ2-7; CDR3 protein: CASSLEPPGTGPFEQYF
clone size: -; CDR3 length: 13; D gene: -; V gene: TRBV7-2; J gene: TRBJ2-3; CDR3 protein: CASSLRVRDTQYF
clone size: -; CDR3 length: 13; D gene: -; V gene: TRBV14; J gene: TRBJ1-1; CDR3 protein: CASSQHRNTEAFF
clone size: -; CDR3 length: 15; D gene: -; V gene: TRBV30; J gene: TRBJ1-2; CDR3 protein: CAWTGLGGHGYGYTF
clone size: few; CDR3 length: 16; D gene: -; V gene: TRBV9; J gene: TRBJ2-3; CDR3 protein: CASSVGLGSSTDTQYF
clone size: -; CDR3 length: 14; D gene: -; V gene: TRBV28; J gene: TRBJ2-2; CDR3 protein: CASSSPGNTGELFF
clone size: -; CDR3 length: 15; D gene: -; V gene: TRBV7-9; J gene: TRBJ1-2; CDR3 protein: CASSLALDRSYGYTF
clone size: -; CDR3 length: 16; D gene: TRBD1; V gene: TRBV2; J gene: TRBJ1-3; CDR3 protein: CASSAGQGSSGNTIYF
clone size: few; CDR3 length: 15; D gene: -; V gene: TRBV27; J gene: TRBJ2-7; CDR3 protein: CASSRKGDASYEQYF
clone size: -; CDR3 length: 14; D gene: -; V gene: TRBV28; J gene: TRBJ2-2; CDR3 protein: CASSFLQNTGELFF
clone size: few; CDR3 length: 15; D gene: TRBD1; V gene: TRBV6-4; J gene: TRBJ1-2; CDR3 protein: CASSPWTGASGGYTF
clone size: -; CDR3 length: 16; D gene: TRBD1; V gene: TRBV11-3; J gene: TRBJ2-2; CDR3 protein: CASSYRDRANTGELFF
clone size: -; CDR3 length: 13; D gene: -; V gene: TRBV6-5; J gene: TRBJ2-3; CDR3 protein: CASRWGSADTQYF
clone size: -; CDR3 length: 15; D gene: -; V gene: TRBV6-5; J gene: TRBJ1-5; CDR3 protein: CASTPSGWGNQPQHF
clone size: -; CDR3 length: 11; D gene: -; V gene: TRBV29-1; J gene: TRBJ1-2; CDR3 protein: CSVGGAHGYTF
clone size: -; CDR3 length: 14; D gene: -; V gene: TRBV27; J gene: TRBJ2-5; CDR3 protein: CASSKNTNQETQYF
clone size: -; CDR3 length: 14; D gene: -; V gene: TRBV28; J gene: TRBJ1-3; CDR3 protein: CASTGRGAGNTIYF
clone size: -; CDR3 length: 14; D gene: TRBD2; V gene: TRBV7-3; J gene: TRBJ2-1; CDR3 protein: CASSLMSAGNEQFF
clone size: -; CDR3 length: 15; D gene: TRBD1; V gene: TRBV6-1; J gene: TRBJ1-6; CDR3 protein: CASSEATGVGSPLHF
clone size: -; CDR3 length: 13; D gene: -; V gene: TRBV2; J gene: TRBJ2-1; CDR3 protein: CASSDGGSDEQFF
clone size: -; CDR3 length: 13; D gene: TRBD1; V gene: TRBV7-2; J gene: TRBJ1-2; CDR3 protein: CASLMDRAAGYTF
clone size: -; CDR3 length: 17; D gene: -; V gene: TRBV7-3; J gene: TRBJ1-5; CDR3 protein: CASSPRQGAPATQPQHF
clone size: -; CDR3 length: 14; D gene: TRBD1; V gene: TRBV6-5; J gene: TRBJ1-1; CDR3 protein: CASTPTGGVTEAFF
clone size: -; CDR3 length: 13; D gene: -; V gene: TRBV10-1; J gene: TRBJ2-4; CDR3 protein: CASSESAPYIQYF
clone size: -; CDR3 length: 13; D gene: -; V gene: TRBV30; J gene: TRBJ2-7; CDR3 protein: CAWSEGRGYEQYF
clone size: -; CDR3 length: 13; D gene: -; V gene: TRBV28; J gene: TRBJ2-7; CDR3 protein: CASSSWSSYEQYF
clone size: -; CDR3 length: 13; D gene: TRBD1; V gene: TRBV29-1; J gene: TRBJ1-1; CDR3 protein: CSVVEQGITEAFF
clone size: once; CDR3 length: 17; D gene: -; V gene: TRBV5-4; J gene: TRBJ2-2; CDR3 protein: CASSILTGRMNTGELFF
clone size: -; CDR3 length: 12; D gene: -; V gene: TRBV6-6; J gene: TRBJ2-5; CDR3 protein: CASSYGGETQYF